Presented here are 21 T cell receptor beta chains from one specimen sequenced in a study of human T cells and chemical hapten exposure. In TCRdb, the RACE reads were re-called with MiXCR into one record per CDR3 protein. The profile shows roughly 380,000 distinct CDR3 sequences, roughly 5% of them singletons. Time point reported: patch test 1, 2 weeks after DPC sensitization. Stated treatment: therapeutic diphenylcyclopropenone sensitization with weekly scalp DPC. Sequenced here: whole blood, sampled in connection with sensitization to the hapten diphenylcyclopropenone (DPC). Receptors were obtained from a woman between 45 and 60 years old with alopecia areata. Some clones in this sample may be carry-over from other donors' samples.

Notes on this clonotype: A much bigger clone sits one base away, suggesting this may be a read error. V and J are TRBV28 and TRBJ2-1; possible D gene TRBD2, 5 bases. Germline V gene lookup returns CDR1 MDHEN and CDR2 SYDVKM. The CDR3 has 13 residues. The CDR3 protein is CTSSLEGLNEQFF. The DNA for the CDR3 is TGTACCAGCAGTTTAGAGGGCCTTAATGAGCAGTTCTTC.

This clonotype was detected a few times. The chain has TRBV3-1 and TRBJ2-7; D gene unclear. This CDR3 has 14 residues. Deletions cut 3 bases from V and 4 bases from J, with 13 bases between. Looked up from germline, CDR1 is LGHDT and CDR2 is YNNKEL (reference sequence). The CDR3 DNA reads TGTGCCAGCAGCCACTTGGGCATCGAATACGAGCAGTACTTC. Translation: CASSHLGIEYEQYF.

The CDR3 DNA reads as TGTGCCAGCAGCTGGGGCACAAACTATGGCTACACCTTC. Protein: CASSWGTNYGYTF. The V call is TRBV11-1, the J call TRBJ1-2, with D possibly TRBD1 on 5 matching bases. Germline-derived CDR1 and CDR2 are SGHAT and FQDESV (reference sequence). The CDR3 consists of 13 residues. Trimming shortened V by 4 bases and J by 2 bases, and 8 bases separated the two germline ends.

CDR3 sequence (DNA): TGTGCCAGCACCCTTTTGGACAGGGAAGGTTCTGAAGCTTTCTTT. Translating it yields CASTLLDREGSEAFF. The rearrangement links TRBV28 to TRBJ1-1; 8 bases map to TRBD1. Per germline, CDR1 MDHEN and CDR2 SYDVKM. The CDR3 runs to 15 residues. Unmatched junction bases numbered 13, after V lost 7 bases and J lost 6 bases. Full variable domain (outside the CDR3, taken from reference TRBV28 and TRBJ1-1): DVKVTQSSRYLVKRTGEKVFLECVQDMDHENMFWYRQDPGLGLRLIYFSYDVKMKEKGDIPEGYSVSREKKERFSLILESASTNQTSMYLCASTLLDREGSEAFFGQGTRLTVV.

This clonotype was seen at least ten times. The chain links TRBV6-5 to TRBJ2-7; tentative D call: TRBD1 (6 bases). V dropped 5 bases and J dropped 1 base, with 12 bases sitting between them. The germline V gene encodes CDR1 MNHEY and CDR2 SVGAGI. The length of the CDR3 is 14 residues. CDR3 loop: CASSPRDTSYEQYF. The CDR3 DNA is TGTGCCAGCAGTCCCCGGGACACATCCTACGAGCAGTACTTC.

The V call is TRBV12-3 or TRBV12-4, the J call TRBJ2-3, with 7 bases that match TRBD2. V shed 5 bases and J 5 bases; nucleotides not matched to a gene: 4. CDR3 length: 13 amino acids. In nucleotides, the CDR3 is TGTGCCAGCAGTGGGAGGGGCTTAGATACGCAGTATTTT. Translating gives CASSGRGLDTQYF.

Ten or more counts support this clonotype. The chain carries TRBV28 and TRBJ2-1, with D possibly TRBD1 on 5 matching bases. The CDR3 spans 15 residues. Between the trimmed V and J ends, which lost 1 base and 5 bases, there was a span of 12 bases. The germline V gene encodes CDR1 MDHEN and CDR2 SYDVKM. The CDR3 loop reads CASSLLQTANNEQFF. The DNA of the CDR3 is TGTGCCAGCAGTTTATTGCAGACAGCGAACAATGAGCAGTTCTTC. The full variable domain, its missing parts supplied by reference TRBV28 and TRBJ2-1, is DVKVTQSSRYLVKRTGEKVFLECVQDMDHENMFWYRQDPGLGLRLIYFSYDVKMKEKGDIPEGYSVSREKKERFSLILESASTNQTSMYLCASSLLQTANNEQFFGPGTRLTVL.

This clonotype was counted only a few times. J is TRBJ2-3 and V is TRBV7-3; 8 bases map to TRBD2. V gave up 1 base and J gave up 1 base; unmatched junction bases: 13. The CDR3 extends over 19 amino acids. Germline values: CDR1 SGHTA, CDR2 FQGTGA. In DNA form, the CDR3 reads TGTGCCAGCAGCTTAAAGGCGCCGGGATCGCGGGGGGGCACAGATACGCAGTATTTT. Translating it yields CASSLKAPGSRGGTDTQYF.

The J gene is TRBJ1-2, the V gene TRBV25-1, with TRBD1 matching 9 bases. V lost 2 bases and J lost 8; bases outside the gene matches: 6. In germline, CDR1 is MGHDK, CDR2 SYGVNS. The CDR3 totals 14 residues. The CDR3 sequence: CASSETGGRRGYTF. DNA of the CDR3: TGTGCCAGCAGTGAAACAGGGGGCCGTCGAGGCTACACCTTC.

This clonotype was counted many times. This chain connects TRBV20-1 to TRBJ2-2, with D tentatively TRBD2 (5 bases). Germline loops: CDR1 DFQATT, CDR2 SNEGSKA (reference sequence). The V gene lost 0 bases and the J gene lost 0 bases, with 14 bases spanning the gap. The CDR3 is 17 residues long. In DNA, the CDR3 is TGCAGTGCTAGAGATGCTAGCCCCTCGACGAACACCGGGGAGCTGTTTTTT. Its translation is CSARDASPSTNTGELFF.

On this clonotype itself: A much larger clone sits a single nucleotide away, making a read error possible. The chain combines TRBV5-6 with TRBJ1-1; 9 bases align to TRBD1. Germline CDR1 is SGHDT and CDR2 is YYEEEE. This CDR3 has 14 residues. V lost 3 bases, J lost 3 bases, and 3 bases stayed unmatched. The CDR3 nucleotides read TGTGCCAGCAGCTGGGGACAGGGAGACACTGAAGCTTTCTTT. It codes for CASSWGQGDTEAFF.

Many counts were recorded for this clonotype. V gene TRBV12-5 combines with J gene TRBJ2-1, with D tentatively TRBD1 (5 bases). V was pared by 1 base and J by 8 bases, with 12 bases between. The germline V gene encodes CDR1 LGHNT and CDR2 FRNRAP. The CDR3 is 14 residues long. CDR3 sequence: CASGLDRQGHEQFF. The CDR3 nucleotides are TGTGCTAGTGGTTTGGATCGTCAGGGCCATGAGCAGTTCTTC.

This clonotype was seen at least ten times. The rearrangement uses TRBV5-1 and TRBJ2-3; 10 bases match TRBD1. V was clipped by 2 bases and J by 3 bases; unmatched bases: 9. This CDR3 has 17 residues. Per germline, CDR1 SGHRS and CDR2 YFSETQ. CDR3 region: CASSFRDRGLRTDTQYF. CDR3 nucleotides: TGCGCCAGCAGCTTCCGGGACAGGGGCCTCCGGACAGATACGCAGTATTTT.

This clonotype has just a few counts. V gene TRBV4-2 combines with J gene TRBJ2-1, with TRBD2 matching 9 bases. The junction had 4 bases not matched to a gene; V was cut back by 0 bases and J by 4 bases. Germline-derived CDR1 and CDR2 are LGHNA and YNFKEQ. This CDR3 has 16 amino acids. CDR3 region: CASSQDQAGGYNEQFF. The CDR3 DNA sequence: TGTGCCAGCAGCCAAGATCAAGCGGGAGGTTACAATGAGCAGTTCTTC.

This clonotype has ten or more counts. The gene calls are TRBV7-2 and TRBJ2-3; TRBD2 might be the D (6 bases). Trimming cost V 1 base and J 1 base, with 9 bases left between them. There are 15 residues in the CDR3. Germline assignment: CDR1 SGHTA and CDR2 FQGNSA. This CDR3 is CASSLVRGRTDTQYF. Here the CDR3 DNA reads TGTGCCAGCAGCTTAGTGCGGGGACGCACAGATACGCAGTATTTT.

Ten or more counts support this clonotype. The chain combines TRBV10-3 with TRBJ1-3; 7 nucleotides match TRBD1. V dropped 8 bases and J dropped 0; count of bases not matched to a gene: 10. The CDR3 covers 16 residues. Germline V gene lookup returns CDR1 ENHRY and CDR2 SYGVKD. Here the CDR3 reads CAIGNAGGGSGNTIYF. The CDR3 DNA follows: TGTGCCATCGGAAACGCAGGGGGTGGCTCTGGAAACACCATATATTTT.

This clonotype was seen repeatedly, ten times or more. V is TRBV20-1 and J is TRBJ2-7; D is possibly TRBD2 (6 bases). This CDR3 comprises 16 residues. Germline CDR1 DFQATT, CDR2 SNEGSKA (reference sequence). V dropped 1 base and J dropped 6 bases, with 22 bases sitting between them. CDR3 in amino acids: CSARVKGDSTIGEQYF. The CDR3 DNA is TGCAGTGCTAGAGTTAAAGGGGACTCGACTATTGGCGAGCAGTACTTC.

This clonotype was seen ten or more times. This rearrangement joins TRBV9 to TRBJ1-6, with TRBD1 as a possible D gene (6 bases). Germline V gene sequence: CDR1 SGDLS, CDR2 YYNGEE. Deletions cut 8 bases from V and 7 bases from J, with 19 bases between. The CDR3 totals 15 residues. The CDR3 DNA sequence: TGTGCCAGTATGGGCCGTAGGACAGCAAATTCACCCCTCCACTTT. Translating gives CASMGRRTANSPLHF.

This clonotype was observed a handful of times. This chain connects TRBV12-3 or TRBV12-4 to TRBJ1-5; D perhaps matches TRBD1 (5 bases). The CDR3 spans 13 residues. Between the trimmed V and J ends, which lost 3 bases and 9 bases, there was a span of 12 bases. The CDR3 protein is CASSLRDGGPQHF. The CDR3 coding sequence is TGTGCCAGCAGTTTGCGTGATGGGGGGCCCCAGCATTTT.

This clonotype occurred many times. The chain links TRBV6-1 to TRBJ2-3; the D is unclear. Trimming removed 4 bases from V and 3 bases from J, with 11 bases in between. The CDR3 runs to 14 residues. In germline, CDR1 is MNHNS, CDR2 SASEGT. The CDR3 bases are TGTGCCAGCAGTGTACTTGGAGCAACAGATACGCAGTATTTT. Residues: CASSVLGATDTQYF.

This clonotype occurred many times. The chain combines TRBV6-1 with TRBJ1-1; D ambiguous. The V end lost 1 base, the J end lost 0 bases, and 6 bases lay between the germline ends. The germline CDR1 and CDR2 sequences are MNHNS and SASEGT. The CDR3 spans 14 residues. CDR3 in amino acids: CASSEGTVNTEAFF. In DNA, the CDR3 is TGTGCCAGCAGTGAAGGGACCGTGAACACTGAAGCTTTCTTT.